This entry describes one T cell receptor (beta chain). This sample stems from a study of OX40 agonist ivuxolimab in advanced cancers. This CDR3 is 12 amino acids long. Germline-derived CDR1 and CDR2 are MNHEY and SVGAGI. Trimming took 6 bases from V and 5 from J, leaving 7 bases between them. Some clones are missing from TCRdb's copy, which holds only in-frame ones; the method was immunoSEQ multiplex PCR. Here the sample spans tens of thousands of clones, around nine tenths being singletons. The specimen comprised CD4+ or CD8+ T cells sorted from blood, sampled in a trial of the OX40 agonist ivuxolimab. The chain employs TRBV6-5 and TRBJ2-2; D ambiguous. The TCR was taken from an adult with an advanced solid tumor such as melanoma, head and neck, liver or kidney cancer. In DNA form, the CDR3 reads TGTGCCAGCAGCCTCGGGACCGGGGAGCTGTTTTTT. This encodes CASSLGTGELFF.